The following is a TCR beta chain sequence with its context. This clonotype was observed at least ten times. No antigen is known for it. No base qualities exist here, and no much larger clone lies one base off it. In the paper's terms, the time point label means: newly diagnosed GD, antithyroid drugs for less than 3 months. For both TCR sequencing and RNA sequencing, RNA was extracted from PBMCs using TRIzol. The diagnosis of Graves' disease was made according to American Thyroid Association guidelines. Patients were recruited from an endocrinology department in Xi'an, China. Each patient gave roughly 10 milliliters of peripheral blood, collected in an EDTA anticoagulant tube. Ficoll Paque Plus density gradient separation was used to isolate PBMCs, and no further T cell sorting was performed. RNA quality was checked with an Agilent 2100 Bioanalyzer and agarose gel, and concentration with a NanoDrop 2000.

The data are from a study of regulatory T cells in long-lasting Graves disease (dated by TCRdb to the early 2020s). About the study as a whole: Antithyroid drugs had been taken for less than 3 months by newly diagnosed Graves' disease patients. Patients with persistent Graves' disease were compared with patients with newly diagnosed Graves' disease using TCR sequencing and RNA sequencing of peripheral blood. The study was registered as a clinical trial and conducted in China. A total of around 35 samples were covered by TCR sequencing, comprising roughly 13 persistent and 20 newly diagnosed Graves' disease patients.

Study-wide findings and limitations: Sequencing and analysis were restricted to the TCR beta chain. The small sample size was acknowledged by the authors as a limitation that may reduce accuracy. Lower TCR Shannon entropy and fewer highly expanded clones were observed in persistent Graves' disease patients than in newly diagnosed patients, which suggested clonal expansion. Persistent patients shared more public clonotypes among themselves (under 3,000) than newly diagnosed patients did (more than 950). Because the primary lesion, thyroid tissue, could not be accessed, the study looked at peripheral blood alone. Persistent disease showed preferential use of TRBV28, TRBJ1-2 and TRBJ2-5, whereas newly diagnosed disease favored TRBV20-1 and TRBJ2-1.

Deletion took 7 bases off V and 1 base off J, with a span of 17 bases between the germline ends. Spanning cysteine to phenylalanine, the CDR3 consists of 16 amino acids. Left in the record is the CDR3 DNA by itself, 48 bases read in frame from the first base. Receptor amplification or capture employed multiplex PCR. Sequencing relied on an Illumina HiSeq 4000. iRepertoire HTBI primers and Arm-PCR amplification of CDR3 regions were used to construct TCR beta libraries. Before sequencing, the PCR products went through gel purification. Turning to the authors' computational methods: Gene usage analysis of CDR3 amino acid clonotypes used the approximately 62 TRBV and more than 13 TRBJ segments found across samples. Filtered high-quality paired reads were merged into contigs using COPE and FqMerger. Contigs were aligned with BLAST to IMGT TRBV, TRBD and TRBJ reference genes, and CDR3 was defined per IMGT. Highly expanded clones were defined as clonotypes with a frequency above 0.1%. Shannon entropy served as the measure of repertoire diversity, while the Gini coefficient captured V-J evenness. Public clonotypes were defined as clonotypes shared by more than one individual. TCRdb reanalyzed the raw reads on its own, using fastp at Q25 for trimming and MiXCR for clone calling, and kept in-frame beta chains. Rows are unified per CDR3 protein, each entry keeping the most common DNA and genes. These V and J calls derive from TCRdb rather than the authors' analysis. In all, the sample holds under 400,000 distinct CDR3 sequences, and about a sixth of those were seen once. The leading ten clones occupy roughly 30% of the sample.

These data were likewise used in another study, on T cells in Graves' hyperthyroidism and ophthalmopathy. That second publication adds: A patient counted as having stable Graves' hyperthyroidism if no progression to ophthalmopathy occurred over 18 months of follow-up. Hyperthyroidism patients were aged 18 to 65 years and newly diagnosed, with disease duration of less than 2 months. Exclusion was applied to patients with uncontrolled infections, other autoimmune diseases, pregnancy or lactation. Diagnoses relied on clinical symptoms, serum thyroxine and TRAb, thyroid ultrasound and orbital computed tomography. The TCR CDR3 was subjected to a first round of RT-PCR using the HTBI primer set and the Qiagen OneStep RT-PCR kit. Most expanded thyroid clonotypes (frequency above 0.001) were also detected in blood, suggesting blood repertoires may reflect thyroid immune responses. Ophthalmopathy was separated from stable hyperthyroidism by a 13 V-J signature model, with over 85% sensitivity and approximately 84% specificity obtained in cross-validation and 80%/75% obtained in testing. During validation, the model predicted progression to ophthalmopathy a median of approximately 6 months ahead of onset, with roughly 65% sensitivity and around 73% specificity. TCR V-J signatures able to tell the groups apart were searched for in a discovery cohort of approximately 95 patients, of whom roughly 42 had Graves' ophthalmopathy and around 58 had stable Graves' hyperthyroidism. Prospective prediction of ophthalmopathy was tested in an independent validation cohort consisting of 18 hyperthyroidism patients and 15 or so patients who later progressed to ophthalmopathy. The roughly 100 discovery patients were divided at random into training and test sets in a 7:3 ratio. Thyroid tissue and blood T-cell repertoires from six Graves' hyperthyroidism patients were also compared in the study. After sampling, hyperthyroidism patients received methimazole starting at 30 mg daily, and ophthalmopathy patients received high-dose intravenous methylprednisolone. Libraries were constructed in a second round of multiplex PCR, after which size selection and purification were carried out. The libraries were sequenced on an Illumina HiSeq2000 using paired-end 100 bp reads. SOAPnuke was used to process the raw data, with reads discarded if the reads contained adapters or uncalled bases, had a mean Phred below 15, or lacked an exact constant-primer or identifier match. COPE v1.2.5 was used to merge the high-quality paired reads, and each unique nucleotide sequence was defined as a clonotype. Clonotypes were aligned to IMGT TRBV, TRBD and TRBJ reference segments using MiTCR v1.1. The analysis included only V-J combinations with a frequency above 0.0001, which together covered 99.2% of the repertoires. A TCS score was defined as the ratio between F50 (clonal expansion) and ExV (chaos), using BLOSUM62-based TCRdist between CDR3 peptides within each V-J. Welch's t-statistics and random forest reduced 450 to 600 V-J features to 13, which were used in a naive Bayes classifier (R e1071). Sample size was not statistically predetermined, and investigators were not blinded to group allocation. According to the paper, TCR Vbeta CDR3 sequencing was carried out on about 140 peripheral blood samples, which came from approximately 43 ophthalmopathy, approximately 72 hyperthyroidism and about 17 progressor patients.

The chain uses TRBV12-3 or TRBV12-4 and TRBJ2-4, with the D gene tentatively TRBD1 or TRBD2, based on 5 matching bases in each. This TCR was sampled from a man aged 40-49 years with Graves disease. Donor details come from another sample of the same person, matched by shared clones. Sample: peripheral blood mononuclear cells (PBMCs), taken at new diagnosis, from a patient treated with antithyroid drugs. The DNA is as follows: TGTGCCAGCACCCCGGGACGGGCCGGGGCCAAAAACATTCAGTACTTC. It translates to CASTPGRAGAKNIQYF.